The TCR beta chain described here comes from a study of T cell responses to AZD1222 COVID-19 vaccine (dated by TCRdb to the early 2020s). At the level of the whole study: TCR sequencing covered more than 230 trial participants: 207 given two doses of AZD1222 and approximately 26 given two doses of MenACWY control vaccine. Enrollment into the trials was organized by age into subgroups of 18-55, 56-69 and 70-plus years, and those subgroups contained roughly 140, 27 and 60 TCR-sequenced participants, respectively.

Based on the germline V gene, the CDR1 and CDR2 sequences are SNHLY and FYNNEI. V is reduced by 5 bases and J by 4 bases, leaving a spacing of 14 bases between them. From the cysteine through the phenylalanine, the CDR3 covers 14 amino acids. Of the read, only the CDR3 DNA is kept; its 42 bases are in frame from base 1. This specimen's time point label, per the study, means: about 28 days (+/-7) after the second vaccine dose. According to the study, the label for this sample's treatment or condition signals: meningococcal conjugate vaccine given as trial control. The vaccinee samples were drawn from two UK trials, COV001 and COV002, one of which was a single-blind randomized controlled phase 2/3 trial testing AZD1222 (ChAdOx1 nCoV-19) in healthy adults. Trial participant PBMC samples were collected at day 0 and day 28 after the second dose for TCRbeta chain sequencing. The CDR3 regions of human TCRbeta chains were analyzed by immunosequencing. The original pipeline was this. TCRs in the repertoires were matched against a reference library of SARS-CoV-2-specific TCRs that had been generated with the MIRA antigen-specificity platform. Breadth was defined as the fraction of unique TCRs that were SARS-CoV-2-associated. Depth was defined as the fraction of total T cells that were SARS-CoV-2-associated. Using the MIRA data, each spike-specific TCR was mapped to the spike region that the TCR reacts to and placed in a CD4 or CD8 class. Log10-transformed breadth and depth values were compared by one-way ANOVA with Sidak's multiple comparisons tests. TCRdb retrieved this table from immuneACCESS and kept in-frame rearrangements only. Not all clones are present; in checked studies, unresolved V genes account for under half, and no reason is known for the remainder. V, J and clone size are taken as reported in that table, and D and trimming were inferred from the DNA itself. Within this sample are over 200,000 clones, with approximately 94% of them counted one time only. The ten largest clones take up around 1.7% of the sample.

Study-wide conclusions, independent of this receptor: Because no samples from the day 14 peak response were available, repertoires could be characterized only after the peak T cell response. The whole spike protein was spanned by vaccine-associated CD4 TCRs, and dominant responses were seen in regions 160-218 and 743-854. Participants were mostly white British, with more females than males. The authors suggested clonal diversity may have been underestimated. A significant rise in spike-specific TCR breadth and depth was observed after two AZD1222 doses relative to day 0 and relative to MenACWY recipients. Conclusions about previously exposed vaccinees are limited because only six or seven AZD1222 recipients were SARS-CoV-2 seropositive at baseline. Nearly half of unique spike-specific TCRs reportedly recognized epitopes outside regions mutated in the B.1.351 and B.1.1.7 variants. In the small 56-69-year group, the increase in depth fell short of significance, most likely because of low power.

Worth noting for this clone: Its cognate antigen has yet to be identified. Base qualities were left out, and no much larger clone turns up one base away.

The sample was peripheral blood, taken 28 days after the second dose of the MenACWY control vaccine. The sequence was obtained from an adult who received the MenACWY meningococcal vaccine as a control. The receptor chain draws on TRBV2 and TRBJ1-2, with TRBD1 as a weak D call on 5 bases. Read as DNA, the sequence is TGTGCCAGCAGTTTCGCGACAGAATCCTATGGCTACACCTTC. It translates as CASSFATESYGYTF.